This T cell receptor (beta chain) is from a study of beta chain features in type 1 diabetes. Study-wide context: Taken together, all samples contributed 107,917,701 examined sorted cells.

Study-wide results and caveats: People with Type 1 diabetes carried modestly yet significantly shorter TCRB CDR3s in all four CD4+ subsets. Equally in patients and controls, PCR might preferentially amplify shorter templates. Whether TCRB rearrangement is influenced by HLA type went unresolved here.

Expressed TCRB transcripts were sequenced because the isolated RNA had all been reverse transcribed beforehand. Profiled with immunoSEQ multiplex PCR; TCRdb holds only in-frame clones, not every one. The sample includes about 240,000 clones, around 13% of them seen just once. Germline V gene sequence: CDR1 MGHRA, CDR2 YSYEKL. The CDR3 loop spans 22 amino acids. With V trimmed by 0 bases and J by 2 bases, 19 bases remained unmatched. Isolation of CD4+ naive, central memory, regulatory and stem cell-like memory cells was achieved by sorting via CD45RO/CCR7/CD25/CD127/CD95/CD27. This clone was seen a single time. The antigen is not known.

The chain carries TRBV4-1 and TRBJ2-7; 13 bases match TRBD2. Sequencing was performed on naive CD4+ T cells from blood. This receptor was taken from a man aged 25 to 40 with type 1 diabetes. The CDR3 region has the DNA TGCGCCAGCAGCCAAGATGGTGGGGCTAGACTACTAGCGGGGGGGGATACCTACGAGCAGTACTTC. Its translation: CASSQDGGARLLAGGDTYEQYF.